The present T cell receptor (beta chain) was sequenced within a study of a mutant IDH1 vaccine in newly diagnosed glioma (dated by TCRdb to 2020 to 2023). About the investigation overall: Patients received eight vaccinations in weeks 1, 3, 5, 7, 11, 15, 19 and 23, corresponding to visits V03 through V10. Prior to enrollment, standard therapy consisting of radiotherapy alone, temozolomide alone, or radiochemotherapy with temozolomide had been administered to patients, with the combination being received by most patients. Six visits were used for peripheral blood collection: V03 (baseline), V05, V07, V10, V12 and V13. Of the roughly 34 treated patients, approximately 60% were male and around 40% were female, and a mean age of roughly 41 years was recorded. Longitudinal TCRB deep sequencing was performed for about two dozen treated patients wherever samples were available for exploratory analyses. Vaccination was initiated 4-6 weeks after radiotherapy alone, or concurrently with temozolomide cycles in the chemotherapy-containing groups.

Read against the paper, the sample's time point label means: week 23, last vaccination. Each vaccine dose, consisting of 300 ug of a 20-mer mutant IDH1 peptide in Montanide, was administered subcutaneously with topical imiquimod. Donors had newly diagnosed WHO grade 3 or 4 IDH1-mutant astrocytomas with loss of nuclear ATRX. The samples were drawn from NOA16, a multicentre, single-arm, open-label phase I trial in Germany that tested a mutant IDH1 peptide vaccine in humans for the first time. Genomic DNA for TCRB sequencing was extracted from EDTA blood using the DNeasy Blood and Tissue Kit. Preparation of the library involved the immunoSEQ multiplex PCR assay. Following the manufacturer's protocol, the hsTCRB Kit was used to amplify rearranged TCR beta chain sequences. Sequencing of TCRB libraries was carried out on an Illumina MiSeq. The study's processing was this. The kit vendor's proprietary platform handled demultiplexing, trimming and gene mapping. The table comes from immuneACCESS by way of TCRdb, which keeps in-frame sequences with V and J called. Part of the clones is missing from these tables; in studies checked, under half for an unresolved V gene and the rest for unknown reasons. The V and J calls and clone size are taken from that table; D and trimming were inferred from the DNA. Across this sample there are 88,000 or so clones, with about 82% seen only once. Under 2.5% of the sample is taken by the ten largest.

Note on this clone: Its antigen is still unknown. No per-base quality is available; no much larger clone lies one base away.

Reading from cysteine to phenylalanine, the CDR3 counts 15 amino acids. Only the CDR3 portion is preserved as DNA: 45 bases, with reading frame beginning at the first base. V loses 5 bases of germline sequence and J loses 0 bases, and the interval between the two ends is 13 bases. Based on the germline V gene, the CDR1 and CDR2 sequences are MNHEY and SVGAGI. Results and caveats for the whole study, not just this receptor: It was noted by the authors that analyses of patient blood samples could not be reproduced owing to sample limitations. No apparent relationship was observed between pseudoprogression and alterations in the top peripheral T cell clonotypes detected by TCRB sequencing. Availability determined which PBMC samples were chosen for TCRB deep sequencing. Immune responses induced by the vaccine were seen in approximately 93% of patients across multiple MHC alleles.

The sequence joins TRBV6-5 to TRBJ1-1; a tentative D match to TRBD1 spans 5 bases. The sequence came from a man under 40 with glioma. Some clones in this sample may be carry-over from other donors' samples. This specimen consisted of PBMCs, obtained from a glioma patient whose treatment included an IDH1 peptide vaccine. The CDR3 protein sequence reads: CASSTNGGLNTEAFF. At the DNA level, the sequence is TGTGCCAGCAGTACCAACGGGGGACTGAACACTGAAGCTTTCTTT.